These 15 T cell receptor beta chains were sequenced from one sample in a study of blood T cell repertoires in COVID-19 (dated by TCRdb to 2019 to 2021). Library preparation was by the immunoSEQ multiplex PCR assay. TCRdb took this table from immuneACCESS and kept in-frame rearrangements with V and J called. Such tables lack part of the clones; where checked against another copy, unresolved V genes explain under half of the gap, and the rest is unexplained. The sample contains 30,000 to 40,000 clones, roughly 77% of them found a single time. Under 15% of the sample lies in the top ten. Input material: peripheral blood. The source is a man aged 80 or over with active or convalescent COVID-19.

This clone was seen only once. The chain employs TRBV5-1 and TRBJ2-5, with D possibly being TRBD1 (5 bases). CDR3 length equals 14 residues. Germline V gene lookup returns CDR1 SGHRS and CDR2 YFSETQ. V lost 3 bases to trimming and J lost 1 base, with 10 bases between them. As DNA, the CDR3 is TGCGCCAGCAGCTCTCGACAGATCCAAGAGACCCAGTACTTC. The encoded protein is CASSSRQIQETQYF.

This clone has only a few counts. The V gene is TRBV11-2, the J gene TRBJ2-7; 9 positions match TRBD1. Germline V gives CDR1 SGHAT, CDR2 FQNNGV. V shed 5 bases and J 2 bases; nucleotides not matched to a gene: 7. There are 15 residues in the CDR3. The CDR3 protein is CASSGGTGKPYEQYF. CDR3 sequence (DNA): TGTGCCAGCAGCGGGGGGACAGGGAAACCCTACGAGCAGTACTTC.

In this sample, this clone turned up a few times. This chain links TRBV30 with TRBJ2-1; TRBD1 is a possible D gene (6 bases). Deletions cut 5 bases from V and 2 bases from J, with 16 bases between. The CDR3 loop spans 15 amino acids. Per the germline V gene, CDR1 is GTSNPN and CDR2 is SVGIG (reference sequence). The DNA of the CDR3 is TGTGCCTGGTCCTGGGACATTCAAACCTACAATGAGCAGTTCTTC. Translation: CAWSWDIQTYNEQFF.

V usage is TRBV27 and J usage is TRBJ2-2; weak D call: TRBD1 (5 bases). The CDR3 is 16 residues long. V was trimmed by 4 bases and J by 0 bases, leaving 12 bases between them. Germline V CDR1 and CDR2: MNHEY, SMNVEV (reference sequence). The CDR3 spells CASSSYDSSNTGELFF. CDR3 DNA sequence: TGTGCCAGCAGTTCGTACGACAGCTCGAACACCGGGGAGCTGTTTTTT.

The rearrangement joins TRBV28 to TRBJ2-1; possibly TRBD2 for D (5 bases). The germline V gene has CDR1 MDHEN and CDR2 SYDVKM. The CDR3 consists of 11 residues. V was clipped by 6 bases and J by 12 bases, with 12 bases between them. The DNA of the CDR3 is TGTGCCAGCAGAGACGAGCGGAGGCAGTTCTTC. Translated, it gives CASRDERRQFF.

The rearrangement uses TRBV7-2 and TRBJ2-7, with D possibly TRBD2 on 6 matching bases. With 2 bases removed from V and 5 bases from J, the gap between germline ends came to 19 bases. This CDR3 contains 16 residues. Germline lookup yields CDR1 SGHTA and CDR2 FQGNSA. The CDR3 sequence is CASSLPPGVAAHEQYF. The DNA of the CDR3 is TGTGCCAGCAGCTTACCCCCGGGGGTAGCGGCCCACGAGCAGTACTTC.

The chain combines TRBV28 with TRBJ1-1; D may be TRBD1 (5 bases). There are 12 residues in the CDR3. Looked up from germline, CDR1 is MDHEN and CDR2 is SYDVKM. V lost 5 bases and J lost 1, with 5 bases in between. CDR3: CASSRGNTEAFF. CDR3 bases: TGTGCCAGCAGTAGGGGGAACACTGAAGCTTTCTTT.

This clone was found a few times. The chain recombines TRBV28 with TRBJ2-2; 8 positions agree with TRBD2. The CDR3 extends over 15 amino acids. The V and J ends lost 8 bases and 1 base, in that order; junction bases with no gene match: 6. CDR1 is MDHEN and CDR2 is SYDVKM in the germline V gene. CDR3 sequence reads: CASLPSGLNTGELFF. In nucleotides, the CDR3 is TGTGCCAGCCTCCCTAGCGGGTTGAACACCGGGGAGCTGTTTTTT.

In DNA, the CDR3 is TGTGCCAGCAGCTTTGGGACTAGCGGGGAGCAGTTCTTC. This translates into CASSFGTSGEQFF. The chain is built from TRBV2 and TRBJ2-1; 12 bases are shared with TRBD2. After removal of 6 bases from V and 10 bases from J, the junction contained 4 bases not matched to a gene. This CDR3 is built from 13 residues. Germline V gene lookup returns CDR1 SNHLY and CDR2 FYNNEI.

Here the CDR3 reads CASSPPGQGAYEQYF. CDR3 sequence (DNA): TGTGCCAGCAGCCCACCGGGACAGGGGGCCTACGAGCAGTACTTC. This chain uses TRBV28 with TRBJ2-7; 11 bases line up with TRBD1. CDR1 MDHEN and CDR2 SYDVKM come from the germline V gene. J gave up 2 bases and V 6 bases, and 6 bases lay outside the gene matches. The CDR3 has 15 residues.

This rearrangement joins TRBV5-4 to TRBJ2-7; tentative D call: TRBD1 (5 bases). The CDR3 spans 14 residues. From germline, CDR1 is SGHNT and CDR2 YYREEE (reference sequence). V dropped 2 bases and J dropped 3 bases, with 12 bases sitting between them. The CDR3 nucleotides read TGTGCCAGCAGCTTCCCCCAAAGGGGCTACGAGCAGTACTTC. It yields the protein CASSFPQRGYEQYF.

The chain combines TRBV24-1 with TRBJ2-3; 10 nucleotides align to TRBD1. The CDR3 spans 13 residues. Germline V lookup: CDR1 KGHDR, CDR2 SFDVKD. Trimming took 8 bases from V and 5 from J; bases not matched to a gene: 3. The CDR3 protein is CATMGQGIDTQYF. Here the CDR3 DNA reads TGTGCCACCATGGGACAGGGGATAGATACGCAGTATTTT.

Here the CDR3 DNA reads TGTGCCAGCAGCTTGAGGACTAGCGGGAGTTCAGAGACCCAGTACTTC. Its protein is CASSLRTSGSSETQYF. The chain uses TRBV5-6 and TRBJ2-5, with TRBD2 matching over 13 bases. The CDR3 runs 16 residues. Germline assignment: CDR1 SGHDT and CDR2 YYEEEE. The V segment lost 1 base and the J segment 4 bases; nucleotides outside the gene matches: 4.

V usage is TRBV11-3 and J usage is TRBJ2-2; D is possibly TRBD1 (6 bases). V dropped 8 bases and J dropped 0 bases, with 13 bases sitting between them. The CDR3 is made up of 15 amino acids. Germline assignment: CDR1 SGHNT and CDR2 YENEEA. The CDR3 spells CASGNRAANTGELFF. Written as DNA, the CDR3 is TGTGCCAGCGGGAACAGGGCCGCGAACACCGGGGAGCTGTTTTTT.

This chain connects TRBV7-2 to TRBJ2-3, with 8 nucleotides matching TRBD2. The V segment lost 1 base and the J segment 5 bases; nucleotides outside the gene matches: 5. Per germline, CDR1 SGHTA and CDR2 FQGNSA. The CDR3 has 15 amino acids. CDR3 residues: CASSLGSSGGDTQYF. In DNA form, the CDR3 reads TGTGCCAGCAGCTTAGGCTCGAGCGGGGGAGATACGCAGTATTTT.